These T cell receptor beta chains were read from a single sample in a study of graft-versus-host responses after intestinal transplantation. Only in-frame clones appear in the TCRdb table, and some are missing; sequencing was by immunoSEQ multiplex PCR. The data hold 11,000 to 15,000 clones, with 35% to 40% observed a single time. The sample was alloreactive CD4+ T cells from a mixed lymphocyte reaction culture, taken before intestinal transplant. These receptors were taken from a human patient who received an intestinal transplant. Each CDR3 is given with its conserved first and last residue. D genes are given only for firm matches. Clone size is stated in some rows and not others, as once, few, many or a class when expanded.

.	few	TRBJ1-2	TRBV18	CASSPPTPEGYTF	TGTGCCAGCTCACCCCCCACACCAGAAGGCTACACCTTC
.	.	TRBJ1-3	TRBV7-9	CASSLASDTSGNTIYF	TGTGCCAGCAGCTTAGCCAGTGACACTTCTGGAAACACCATATATTTT
.	few	TRBJ2-5	TRBV27	CASSQREAETQYF	TGTGCCAGCAGTCAACGGGAAGCTGAGACCCAGTACTTC
TRBD2	.	TRBJ2-2	TRBV6-5	CASSYSTSGTGELFF	TGTGCCAGCAGTTACTCGACTAGCGGAACCGGGGAGCTGTTTTTT
TRBD2	.	TRBJ2-6	TRBV18	CASSPSISSGGFSGANVLTF	TGTGCCAGCTCACCCTCGATTTCTAGCGGGGGGTTCTCTGGGGCCAACGTCCTGACTTTC
TRBD1	few	TRBJ2-4	TRBV27	CASSTSWTGGAGNIQYF	TGTGCCAGCAGCACCTCTTGGACAGGGGGCGCGGGAAACATTCAGTACTTC
.	few	TRBJ1-1	TRBV5-1	CASSFVPGENTEAFF	TGCGCCAGCAGCTTCGTTCCGGGGGAGAACACTGAAGCTTTCTTT
TRBD1	few	TRBJ1-2	TRBV9	CASNRGHGYTF	TGTGCCAGCAACAGGGGGCATGGCTACACCTTC
TRBD1	.	TRBJ1-1	TRBV18	CASSPRTGGMDTEAFF	TGTGCCAGCTCACCCAGGACAGGGGGCATGGACACTGAAGCTTTCTTT
.	.	TRBJ1-4	TRBV30	CAWGQGMANEKLFF	TGTGCCTGGGGGCAGGGGATGGCTAATGAAAAACTGTTTTTT
.	.	TRBJ2-7	TRBV21-1	CASSKHSYEQYF	TGTGCCAGCAGCAAACACTCCTACGAGCAGTACTTC
TRBD2	few	TRBJ2-5	TRBV6-5	CASSYGLAGKETQYF	TGTGCCAGCAGTTACGGGCTAGCGGGGAAAGAGACCCAGTACTTC
.	.	TRBJ1-1	TRBV2	CASGKVPFGGTEAFF	TGTGCCAGCGGAAAGGTTCCCTTTGGGGGGACTGAAGCTTTCTTT
.	few	TRBJ1-1	TRBV11-2	CASSPLGHLNTEAFF	TGTGCCAGCAGCCCCTTGGGACATCTGAACACTGAAGCTTTCTTT
.	few	TRBJ1-1	TRBV19	CASRPGSSMNTEAFF	TGTGCCAGTAGGCCAGGTTCTTCTATGAACACTGAAGCTTTCTTT
.	few	TRBJ2-3	TRBV6-5	CASSYSPGTDTQYF	TGTGCCAGCAGTTACTCCCCGGGGACAGATACGCAGTATTTT
.	.	TRBJ2-7	TRBV19	CASSRGRFERYEQYF	TGTGCCAGTAGTCGGGGAAGATTTGAACGGTACGAGCAGTACTTC
TRBD1	few	TRBJ1-1	TRBV7-2	CASSPATGGGKNTEAFF	TGTGCCAGCAGCCCAGCGACAGGGGGAGGCAAGAACACTGAAGCTTTCTTT
.	.	TRBJ1-4	TRBV5-4	CASRPGLLNEKLFF	TGTGCCAGCAGACCGGGTCTTCTTAATGAAAAACTGTTTTTT
.	.	TRBJ2-4	TRBV6-1	CASSAEYVQYF	TGTGCCAGCAGTGCCGAGTACGTTCAGTACTTC
TRBD1	few	TRBJ2-5	TRBV2	CASSRGQGLETQYF	TGTGCCAGCAGCCGGGGACAGGGGCTCGAGACCCAGTACTTC
TRBD1	.	TRBJ2-7	TRBV6-1	CASSRGQVTYEQYF	TGTGCCAGCAGTAGAGGACAGGTTACCTACGAGCAGTACTTC
.	few	TRBJ2-7	TRBV4-1	CASSLSLAGPLGEQYF	TGCGCCAGCAGCCTCTCACTGGCGGGGCCCTTGGGCGAGCAGTACTTC
TRBD1	once	TRBJ1-5	TRBV18	CASSPRPPGQGQQPQHF	TGTGCCAGCTCACCACGACCGCCGGGACAGGGACAGCAGCCCCAGCATTTT
.	.	TRBJ1-4	TRBV5-1	CASSLAPARNEKLFF	TGCGCCAGCAGCTTGGCCCCAGCGAGGAACGAAAAACTGTTTTTT
.	once	TRBJ1-4	TRBV30	CASRRGIDEKLFF	TGTGCCTCCCGACGGGGGATTGATGAAAAACTGTTTTTT
TRBD1	.	TRBJ1-4	TRBV7-2	CASSLVGTVNEKLFF	TGTGCCAGCAGCTTAGTTGGGACAGTGAATGAAAAACTGTTTTTT
TRBD1	.	TRBJ1-4	TRBV4-3	CASSQRQGAQEKLFF	TGCGCCAGCAGCCAAAGACAGGGGGCGCAAGAAAAACTGTTTTTT
.	.	TRBJ2-7	TRBV7-2	CASSLVRAGSYEQYF	TGTGCCAGCAGCTTAGTGCGGGCAGGCTCCTACGAGCAGTACTTC
.	once	TRBJ1-6	TRBV30	CAWTGRGNSPLHF	TGTGCCTGGACAGGGCGGGGCAATTCACCCCTCCACTTT
TRBD1	.	TRBJ2-7	TRBV18	CASSGTGRYEQYF	TGTGCCAGCTCAGGGACAGGGAGGTACGAGCAGTACTTC
TRBD1	few	TRBJ1-1	TRBV18	CASSRQGWVTEAFF	TGTGCCAGCTCGCGACAGGGGTGGGTAACTGAAGCTTTCTTT
.	few	TRBJ1-1	TRBV7-2	CASSLEFGAGTEAFF	TGTGCCAGCAGCTTAGAGTTCGGCGCGGGCACTGAAGCTTTCTTT
.	.	TRBJ1-1	TRBV12-5	CASGFNMNTEAFF	TGTGCTAGTGGTTTTAATATGAACACTGAAGCTTTCTTT
TRBD2	.	TRBJ2-1	TRBV19	CASSIVLLAGGGNEQFF	TGTGCCAGTAGTATAGTGCTCCTAGCGGGGGGAGGGAATGAGCAGTTCTTC
.	medium-sized	TRBJ1-2	TRBV7-2	CASSSQRTENYGYTF	TGTGCCAGCAGCTCCCAAAGGACAGAGAACTATGGCTACACCTTC
TRBD1	few	TRBJ2-7	TRBV7-2	CASSPYGQDPYEQYF	TGTGCCAGCAGCCCCTACGGACAGGATCCCTACGAGCAGTACTTC
.	few	TRBJ2-6	TRBV5-8	CASSLGLQSVSGANVLTF	TGTGCCAGCAGCTTAGGCTTACAGTCAGTCTCTGGGGCCAACGTCCTGACTTTC
.	.	TRBJ2-7	TRBV4-3	CASSQGPGYEQYF	TGCGCCAGCAGCCAAGGTCCGGGATACGAGCAGTACTTC
TRBD1	.	TRBJ1-2	TRBV27	CASSPGQGIFYGYTF	TGTGCCAGCAGTCCGGGACAGGGGATTTTCTATGGCTACACCTTC
TRBD2	.	TRBJ2-1	TRBV27	CASSLGGGNEQFF	TGTGCCAGCAGTTTGGGGGGGGGCAATGAGCAGTTCTTC